These T cell receptor beta chains were read from a single sample in a study of T-cell reconstitution after alpha-beta-depleted transplantation in children. TCRdb analysed the PCR reads with MiXCR anew, one entry per CDR3 protein. The sample comprises 490,000 or so distinct CDR3 sequences, about an eighth of which are singletons, and around 6.1% rests with the top ten. The sequenced sample was PBMCs from the stem cell graft donor, obtained from the stem cell graft. These receptors were taken from a human donor who donated a stem cell graft to a child with combined immunodeficiency. The CDR3 runs from the conserved cysteine through the conserved F or W. The D gene is left open where the match is weak. Size values are once, few and many counts, or a class for expanded clones, and some rows have none.

cdr3_nt: TGTGCCAGCAGCCTTTCCCAGGACAGGGTCTATGGCTACACCTTC
cdr3_aa: CASSLSQDRVYGYTF
d_call: TRBD1
j_call: TRBJ1-2
v_call: TRBV7-2
clone_size: NA

cdr3_nt: TGTGCCAGCACCGCTAGCGGGGGGCCCTCCTACAATGAGCAGTTCTTC
cdr3_aa: CASTASGGPSYNEQFF
d_call: TRBD2
j_call: TRBJ2-1
v_call: TRBV27
clone_size: NA

cdr3_nt: TGTGCCAGCACCTTTTTTACAGGAGACACTGAAGCTTTCTTT
cdr3_aa: CASTFFTGDTEAFF
d_call: NA
j_call: TRBJ1-1
v_call: TRBV7-6
clone_size: NA

cdr3_nt: TGTGCCAGCAGCCAGAGCGTTGCGCCCCAGCATTTT
cdr3_aa: CASSQSVAPQHF
d_call: NA
j_call: TRBJ1-5
v_call: TRBV4-2
clone_size: NA

cdr3_nt: TGTGCCAGCAGCGTAGTTAGTCGCGGGATGGACAATGAGCAGTTCTTC
cdr3_aa: CASSVVSRGMDNEQFF
d_call: NA
j_call: TRBJ2-1
v_call: TRBV9
clone_size: NA

cdr3_nt: TGTGCCAGCAGCTCCGACAGGGGTGATCAGCCCCAGCATTTT
cdr3_aa: CASSSDRGDQPQHF
d_call: TRBD1
j_call: TRBJ1-5
v_call: TRBV11-2
clone_size: many

cdr3_nt: TGTGCCAGCAGTTTAAGTTCAGGGGTCGATCAGCCCCAGCATTTT
cdr3_aa: CASSLSSGVDQPQHF
d_call: NA
j_call: TRBJ1-5
v_call: TRBV7-2
clone_size: NA

cdr3_nt: TGCAGTGCTAGAAACCCCGCGACTAGCGGGGGGAAAGAGACCCAGTACTTC
cdr3_aa: CSARNPATSGGKETQYF
d_call: TRBD2
j_call: TRBJ2-5
v_call: TRBV20-1
clone_size: few

cdr3_nt: TGTGCCAGCAGTCCGGGACTAGCGGGAGGGAACACCGGGGAGCTGTTTTTT
cdr3_aa: CASSPGLAGGNTGELFF
d_call: TRBD2
j_call: TRBJ2-2
v_call: TRBV6-1
clone_size: many

cdr3_nt: TGTGCCACCATGGGACCGAACTACGAGCAGTACTTC
cdr3_aa: CATMGPNYEQYF
d_call: NA
j_call: TRBJ2-7
v_call: TRBV24-1
clone_size: NA

cdr3_nt: TGTGCCACCTCTGGGGCTAGCGGGAGGATGAGGACCTACGAGCAGTACTTC
cdr3_aa: CATSGASGRMRTYEQYF
d_call: TRBD2
j_call: TRBJ2-7
v_call: TRBV11-2
clone_size: few

cdr3_nt: TGTGCCAGCAGTCAACAGGGGGTTGACACCGGGGAGCTGTTTTTT
cdr3_aa: CASSQQGVDTGELFF
d_call: TRBD1
j_call: TRBJ2-2
v_call: TRBV6-1
clone_size: few

cdr3_nt: TGCAGTGCTATGGGGGCCCAAGAGACCCAGTACTTC
cdr3_aa: CSAMGAQETQYF
d_call: NA
j_call: TRBJ2-5
v_call: TRBV20-1
clone_size: few

cdr3_nt: TGCGCCAGCAGCCAACTGCTAGGGGCAGGAGAGACCCAGTACTTC
cdr3_aa: CASSQLLGAGETQYF
d_call: NA
j_call: TRBJ2-5
v_call: TRBV5-1
clone_size: NA

cdr3_nt: TGTGCCAGCACCCCCGAGGGGGGACTTATGCAGTTCTTC
cdr3_aa: CASTPEGGLMQFF
d_call: NA
j_call: TRBJ2-1
v_call: TRBV27
clone_size: few

cdr3_nt: TGTGCCAGCACCCACTCTCTCCTAGCGGGGGTCACAGATACGCAGTATTTT
cdr3_aa: CASTHSLLAGVTDTQYF
d_call: TRBD2
j_call: TRBJ2-3
v_call: TRBV28
clone_size: NA

cdr3_nt: TGCAGCGTAGTTGGCAGGGGGAACACCGGGGAGCTGTTTTTT
cdr3_aa: CSVVGRGNTGELFF
d_call: NA
j_call: TRBJ2-2
v_call: TRBV29-1
clone_size: many

cdr3_nt: TGCAGCGTAAAGATTTCCTACAATGAGCAGTTCTTC
cdr3_aa: CSVKISYNEQFF
d_call: NA
j_call: TRBJ2-1
v_call: TRBV29-1
clone_size: many

cdr3_nt: TGCGCCAGCAGCTGGCCTGGGACTAGCGGGGGCACAGATACGCAGTATTTT
cdr3_aa: CASSWPGTSGGTDTQYF
d_call: TRBD2
j_call: TRBJ2-3
v_call: TRBV5-1
clone_size: many

cdr3_nt: TGTGCCAGCAGCTCCGGGACAGGGGGCGCCACCTTAAGCACAGATACGCAGTATTTT
cdr3_aa: CASSSGTGGATLSTDTQYF
d_call: TRBD1
j_call: TRBJ2-3
v_call: TRBV12-3/TRBV12-4
clone_size: NA

cdr3_nt: TGTGCCAGCAGTGAGACGGGAGTCGCATACGAGCAGTACTTC
cdr3_aa: CASSETGVAYEQYF
d_call: NA
j_call: TRBJ2-7
v_call: TRBV6-1
clone_size: few

cdr3_nt: TGTGCCAGCAGCGTAGGGGGAATCTCCTACAATGAGCAGTTCTTC
cdr3_aa: CASSVGGISYNEQFF
d_call: NA
j_call: TRBJ2-1
v_call: TRBV9
clone_size: few

cdr3_nt: TGTGCCAGCACGGGGGGAGGGATGACAGATACGCAGTATTTT
cdr3_aa: CASTGGGMTDTQYF
d_call: TRBD2
j_call: TRBJ2-3
v_call: TRBV28
clone_size: many

cdr3_nt: TGCAGCGTTGAGTCTAGCCCCAACTACGAGCAGTACTTC
cdr3_aa: CSVESSPNYEQYF
d_call: NA
j_call: TRBJ2-7
v_call: TRBV29-1
clone_size: many

cdr3_nt: TGTGCCAGCAGTTGGACAGCCTACGAGCAGTACTTC
cdr3_aa: CASSWTAYEQYF
d_call: NA
j_call: TRBJ2-7
v_call: TRBV7-9
clone_size: many

cdr3_nt: TGTGCCAGCACCACTAGCCCCCATGAGCAGTTCTTC
cdr3_aa: CASTTSPHEQFF
d_call: NA
j_call: TRBJ2-1
v_call: TRBV28
clone_size: few

cdr3_nt: TGTGCCAGCTCACCAGATGCCCACAGGAGGGGTACGCAGTATTTT
cdr3_aa: CASSPDAHRRGTQYF
d_call: NA
j_call: TRBJ2-3
v_call: TRBV18
clone_size: NA

cdr3_nt: TGCGCCAGCAGCCCCCAAGGCTATTCCGGGGTTGGGGAGACCCAGTACTTC
cdr3_aa: CASSPQGYSGVGETQYF
d_call: NA
j_call: TRBJ2-5
v_call: TRBV4-3
clone_size: few

cdr3_nt: TGCAGTGCTCAGACTAGCGGGAGAGAGACCCAGTACTTC
cdr3_aa: CSAQTSGRETQYF
d_call: TRBD2
j_call: TRBJ2-5
v_call: TRBV20-1
clone_size: NA

cdr3_nt: TGTGCCAGCATTTCAGGCGGGGGCTCCTACAATGAGCAGTTCTTC
cdr3_aa: CASISGGGSYNEQFF
d_call: TRBD2
j_call: TRBJ2-1
v_call: TRBV7-9
clone_size: NA

cdr3_nt: TGTGCCAGCAGACCCGGGACAGCCTTTAATGAAAAACTGTTTTTT
cdr3_aa: CASRPGTAFNEKLFF
d_call: TRBD1
j_call: TRBJ1-4
v_call: TRBV27
clone_size: few

cdr3_nt: TGTGCCACCAGTGATTTAGGGTACGAGCAGTACTTC
cdr3_aa: CATSDLGYEQYF
d_call: NA
j_call: TRBJ2-7
v_call: TRBV24-1
clone_size: many

cdr3_nt: TGCGCCAGCAGCCCCGGGACTAGCGGGAGTTGGTTCTTC
cdr3_aa: CASSPGTSGSWFF
d_call: TRBD2
j_call: TRBJ2-1
v_call: TRBV5-1
clone_size: NA

cdr3_nt: TGTGCCAGCAGCCAAGGGGGACTAGCGAACTCCTACAATGAGCAGTTCTTC
cdr3_aa: CASSQGGLANSYNEQFF
d_call: TRBD2
j_call: TRBJ2-1
v_call: TRBV14
clone_size: NA

cdr3_nt: TGCAGTGTTAAGATGCTTAGCAATCAGCCCCAGCATTTT
cdr3_aa: CSVKMLSNQPQHF
d_call: NA
j_call: TRBJ1-5
v_call: TRBV20-1
clone_size: NA

cdr3_nt: TGTGCCAGCAGCTTGGGGAGGAGTCCCGGCTACACCTTC
cdr3_aa: CASSLGRSPGYTF
d_call: NA
j_call: TRBJ1-2
v_call: TRBV5-6
clone_size: NA

cdr3_nt: TGTGCCAGCAGTCCCCGGAGGGACAGGGCGGGCGAGACCCAGTACTTC
cdr3_aa: CASSPRRDRAGETQYF
d_call: TRBD1
j_call: TRBJ2-5
v_call: TRBV25-1
clone_size: NA

cdr3_nt: TGCGCCAGCAGCCCAAGCGTAAGTTCTCAGCCCCAGCATTTT
cdr3_aa: CASSPSVSSQPQHF
d_call: NA
j_call: TRBJ1-5
v_call: TRBV4-1
clone_size: NA

cdr3_nt: TGTGCCATCAGCCCAAGCACAGGGGGCGCGGAGACCCAGTACTTC
cdr3_aa: CAISPSTGGAETQYF
d_call: TRBD1
j_call: TRBJ2-5
v_call: TRBV10-3
clone_size: NA

cdr3_nt: TGTGCCAGCAGTTTACAGGGTTGGGACACCGGGGAGCTGTTTTTT
cdr3_aa: CASSLQGWDTGELFF
d_call: NA
j_call: TRBJ2-2
v_call: TRBV12-3/TRBV12-4
clone_size: many

cdr3_nt: TGTGCCAGCAGTTACTCGGGTAGCGGGAGGGCCGTGGGCGAGCAGTACTTC
cdr3_aa: CASSYSGSGRAVGEQYF
d_call: TRBD2
j_call: TRBJ2-7
v_call: TRBV6-5
clone_size: NA

cdr3_nt: TGTGCCAGCAGAAATATGGGTGACGGTCAGCCCCAGCATTTT
cdr3_aa: CASRNMGDGQPQHF
d_call: NA
j_call: TRBJ1-5
v_call: TRBV12-3/TRBV12-4
clone_size: many

cdr3_nt: TGTGCCAGCAGTTACCCGGGACAGGGGACCTATGGCTACACCTTC
cdr3_aa: CASSYPGQGTYGYTF
d_call: TRBD1
j_call: TRBJ1-2
v_call: TRBV6-5
clone_size: many

cdr3_nt: TGCAGTGCATGGGGACAGGGGGCCGGTGGCTACACCTTC
cdr3_aa: CSAWGQGAGGYTF
d_call: TRBD1
j_call: TRBJ1-2
v_call: TRBV20-1
clone_size: few

cdr3_nt: TGTGCCAGCTTCGAGGCCCTAGGGGGCTCCTACAATGAGCAGTTCTTC
cdr3_aa: CASFEALGGSYNEQFF
d_call: NA
j_call: TRBJ2-1
v_call: TRBV5-6
clone_size: many

cdr3_nt: TGCAGTGCTAGAGATGGACAGGGCTGGTACGAGCAGTACTTC
cdr3_aa: CSARDGQGWYEQYF
d_call: TRBD1
j_call: TRBJ2-7
v_call: TRBV20-1
clone_size: few

cdr3_nt: TGTGCCAGCAGCGTAGACGGGACTTTTTACTATGGCTACACCTTC
cdr3_aa: CASSVDGTFYYGYTF
d_call: NA
j_call: TRBJ1-2
v_call: TRBV9
clone_size: many

cdr3_nt: TGTGCCTGGGACTCCGAGAACACTGAAGCTTTCTTT
cdr3_aa: CAWDSENTEAFF
d_call: NA
j_call: TRBJ1-1
v_call: TRBV30
clone_size: NA

cdr3_nt: TGCAGCGTTGAAGAGGTCTACAAGCAGTACTTC
cdr3_aa: CSVEEVYKQYF
d_call: NA
j_call: TRBJ2-7
v_call: TRBV29-1
clone_size: many

cdr3_nt: TGTGCCAGCAGTGCCCCAACGAGACAGGGACTCTGGGGAGAGCAGTACTTC
cdr3_aa: CASSAPTRQGLWGEQYF
d_call: NA
j_call: TRBJ2-7
v_call: TRBV12-3/TRBV12-4
clone_size: many

cdr3_nt: TGTGCCAGCAGCTCTGCTTCGGGGCGGTACAATGAGCAGTTCTTC
cdr3_aa: CASSSASGRYNEQFF
d_call: NA
j_call: TRBJ2-1
v_call: TRBV7-2
clone_size: NA